The rows below give T cell receptor beta chains drawn from one sample of a study of cytomegalovirus exposure and HLA in healthy donors. The protocol was immunoSEQ multiplex PCR, while the TCRdb copy is restricted to in-frame clones and leaves out a portion. This sample has hundreds of thousands of clones, with around 80% found just once. Sequencing was done on a sample of PBMCs. The receptors originated from a woman in her fifties or sixties in good health and CMV-seropositive. The CDR3 runs from the conserved cysteine through the conserved F or W. D genes are given only for firm matches. For some rows the clone size is stated as once, few or many, or as a class when expanded; others skip it.

CDR3aa: CASGLVSPPGQGNHEQYF
CDR3nt: TGTGCCAGTGGTTTGGTTAGCCCCCCGGGACAGGGTAACCACGAGCAGTACTTC
j_gene: TRBJ2-7
v_gene: TRBV12-5
d_gene: TRBD1
abundance: NA

CDR3aa: CASSGAGQGEETQYF
CDR3nt: TGTGCCAGCAGCGGCGCGGGACAGGGGGAAGAGACCCAGTACTTC
j_gene: TRBJ2-5
v_gene: TRBV25-1
d_gene: TRBD1
abundance: few

CDR3aa: CSVAGFGETQYF
CDR3nt: TGCAGCGTTGCAGGGTTCGGAGAGACCCAGTACTTC
j_gene: TRBJ2-5
v_gene: TRBV29-1
d_gene: NA
abundance: NA

CDR3aa: CASSPAIGNQPQHF
CDR3nt: TGTGCCAGCTCACCCGCAATCGGGAATCAGCCCCAGCATTTT
j_gene: TRBJ1-5
v_gene: TRBV18
d_gene: NA
abundance: once

CDR3aa: CASSQEATKGNYGYTF
CDR3nt: TGTGCCAGCAGCCAAGAGGCTACGAAGGGGAACTATGGCTACACCTTC
j_gene: TRBJ1-2
v_gene: TRBV4-2
d_gene: NA
abundance: once

CDR3aa: CASSSPEPSTDTQYF
CDR3nt: TGTGCCAGCAGCTCCCCGGAGCCTAGCACAGATACGCAGTATTTT
j_gene: TRBJ2-3
v_gene: TRBV5-4
d_gene: NA
abundance: NA

CDR3aa: CASSGQVSPLHF
CDR3nt: TGTGCCAGCAGCGGACAGGTATCACCCCTCCACTTT
j_gene: TRBJ1-6
v_gene: TRBV2
d_gene: TRBD1
abundance: NA

CDR3aa: CASSTPGTSVNTGELFF
CDR3nt: TGTGCCAGCAGCACCCCCGGGACTAGCGTGAACACCGGGGAGCTGTTTTTT
j_gene: TRBJ2-2
v_gene: TRBV5-4
d_gene: TRBD2
abundance: few

CDR3aa: CASSYRQGVETQYF
CDR3nt: TGTGCCAGCAGTTACAGACAGGGAGTGGAGACCCAGTACTTC
j_gene: TRBJ2-5
v_gene: TRBV6-6
d_gene: TRBD1
abundance: once

CDR3aa: CSVEEQGNYNEQFF
CDR3nt: TGCAGCGTTGAAGAGCAGGGAAACTACAATGAGCAGTTCTTC
j_gene: TRBJ2-1
v_gene: TRBV29-1
d_gene: NA
abundance: few

CDR3aa: CASSTRTSGRPGANVLTF
CDR3nt: TGTGCCAGCAGCACCCGGACTAGCGGGAGGCCTGGGGCCAACGTCCTGACTTTC
j_gene: TRBJ2-6
v_gene: TRBV21-1
d_gene: NA
abundance: NA

CDR3aa: CASSLAPAGGAGDTEAFF
CDR3nt: TGTGCCAGCAGCTTAGCCCCTGCGGGGGGCGCGGGGGACACTGAAGCTTTCTTT
j_gene: TRBJ1-1
v_gene: TRBV7-2
d_gene: NA
abundance: NA

CDR3aa: CASSPGTGGNQPQHF
CDR3nt: TGTGCCAGCTCACCAGGGACTGGGGGCAATCAGCCCCAGCATTTT
j_gene: TRBJ1-5
v_gene: TRBV18
d_gene: NA
abundance: NA

CDR3aa: CASSVGPVTNFNEQFF
CDR3nt: TGTGCCAGCAGCGTAGGCCCCGTAACTAATTTCAATGAGCAGTTCTTC
j_gene: TRBJ2-1
v_gene: TRBV9
d_gene: NA
abundance: NA

CDR3aa: CASSLVRGAYNEQFF
CDR3nt: TGTGCCAGCAGCTTAGTCAGGGGGGCCTACAATGAGCAGTTCTTC
j_gene: TRBJ2-1
v_gene: TRBV7-9
d_gene: NA
abundance: once

CDR3aa: CASSYSNRGLSPLHF
CDR3nt: TGTGCCAGCAGTTACTCGAACAGGGGCCTTTCACCCCTCCACTTT
j_gene: TRBJ1-6
v_gene: TRBV6-5
d_gene: TRBD1
abundance: few

CDR3aa: CASKLRLAETYEQYF
CDR3nt: TGTGCCAGCAAGTTAAGACTAGCGGAAACCTACGAGCAGTACTTC
j_gene: TRBJ2-7
v_gene: TRBV6-1
d_gene: TRBD2
abundance: NA

CDR3aa: CASSPPGLDYNEQFF
CDR3nt: TGTGCCAGCAGCCCCCCGGGACTAGATTACAATGAGCAGTTCTTC
j_gene: TRBJ2-1
v_gene: TRBV7-9
d_gene: TRBD2
abundance: few

CDR3aa: CASSPWDSRTPLETQYF
CDR3nt: TGTGCCAGCAGTCCGTGGGACAGCCGTACCCCTTTAGAGACCCAGTACTTC
j_gene: TRBJ2-5
v_gene: TRBV28
d_gene: TRBD1
abundance: NA

CDR3aa: CASSFSSYEQYF
CDR3nt: TGTGCCAGCAGCTTTAGCTCCTACGAGCAGTACTTC
j_gene: TRBJ2-7
v_gene: TRBV5-8
d_gene: NA
abundance: NA

CDR3aa: CACMRVGSTLF
CDR3nt: TGTGCCTGTATGCGCGTGGGGAGCACCCTCTTC
j_gene: TRBJ2-7
v_gene: TRBV30
d_gene: NA
abundance: NA

CDR3aa: CASSRDRGPSSRETQFF
CDR3nt: TGTGCCAGCAGCCGGGACAGGGGTCCGTCTTCGCGGGAGACCCAGTTCTTC
j_gene: TRBJ2-1
v_gene: TRBV5-6
d_gene: TRBD1
abundance: NA

CDR3aa: CASSFGGALKGYTF
CDR3nt: TGTGCCAGCAGTTTCGGGGGGGCGTTAAAAGGCTACACCTTC
j_gene: TRBJ1-2
v_gene: TRBV28
d_gene: NA
abundance: few